These 23 T cell receptor beta chains share one sample of origin, sequenced in a study of T cells after yellow fever vaccination. TCRdb reprocessed the 5' RACE reads via MiXCR and lists one record per CDR3 protein. This table has just under 600,000 distinct CDR3 sequences, approximately 13% appearing once. The specimen was PBMCs, collected on the day of the yellow fever booster vaccination. Receptor source: a man aged 30 to 39 who received the YFV17D yellow fever vaccine.

This clonotype has more than one count but fewer than ten. The chain couples TRBV10-2 to TRBJ2-2; TRBD2 agrees at 8 bases. V lost 10 bases to trimming and J lost 7 bases; unmatched junction nucleotides: 8. Looked up from germline, CDR1 is WSHSY and CDR2 is SAAADI. This CDR3 is built from 13 residues. The CDR3 DNA sequence: TGCGCCACTCGAGCGCGGGAGGACGGGGAGCTGTTTTTT. It encodes CATRAREDGELFF.

This clonotype occurred a few times. This chain joins TRBV11-2 and TRBJ1-2; TRBD1 might be the D (5 bases). Germline V gene lookup returns CDR1 SGHAT and CDR2 FQNNGV. The CDR3 is 15 residues long. The V and J ends lost 5 bases and 5 bases respectively, with 18 bases between them. This CDR3 is CASSPRGGAVYGYTF. The DNA for the CDR3 is TGTGCCAGCAGCCCTCGAGGCGGGGCAGTTTATGGCTACACCTTC.

The sample holds a few counts of this clonotype. The chain carries TRBV12-3 or TRBV12-4 and TRBJ1-5, with a possible D match to TRBD1 (6 bases). The CDR3 runs 12 residues. Trimming took off 7 bases at V and 4 bases at J, with 8 bases between the two ends. The CDR3 DNA reads as TGTGCCAGCAAGGGGGGGAATCAGCCCCAGCATTTT. Protein: CASKGGNQPQHF.

V usage is TRBV10-3 and J usage is TRBJ2-7; D might be TRBD2 (5 bases). Germline V lookup: CDR1 ENHRY, CDR2 SYGVKD. The CDR3 extends over 14 amino acids. Trimming removed 3 bases from V and 0 bases from J, with 9 bases in between. CDR3 residues: CAISDRDSSYEQYF. The CDR3 coding sequence is TGTGCCATCAGTGATCGGGATAGCTCCTACGAGCAGTACTTC.

There are a few counts of this clonotype. V gene TRBV6-2 or TRBV6-3 combines with J gene TRBJ2-1, with a tentative D call TRBD2 (5 bases). Germline lookup yields CDR1 MNHEY and CDR2 SVGEGT. The CDR3 consists of 15 residues. The V and J ends lost 4 bases and 6 bases respectively, with 16 bases between them. The CDR3 sequence is CASSFRGLWGNEQFF. CDR3 DNA: TGTGCCAGCAGTTTTCGGGGATTGTGGGGCAATGAGCAGTTCTTC.

The CDR3 DNA reads as TGTGCCAGCAGCCTGAGAGGGGCGGGTTACGAGCAGTACTTC. This codes for CASSLRGAGYEQYF. The rearrangement uses TRBV27 and TRBJ2-7; either TRBD1 or TRBD2 may fit D (5 bases each). Trimming cost V 6 bases and J 4 bases, with 16 bases left between them. Germline CDR1 is MNHEY and CDR2 is SMNVEV (reference sequence). This CDR3 comprises 14 residues.

This clonotype has more than one count but fewer than ten. The V gene is TRBV2, the J gene TRBJ2-5; the D is unclear. V gave up 6 bases and J gave up 0 bases, with 11 bases separating them. This CDR3 comprises 14 residues. Germline-derived CDR1 and CDR2 are SNHLY and FYNNEI. CDR3 sequence reads: CASSVNSNQETQYF. CDR3 DNA sequence: TGTGCCAGCAGCGTCAACTCGAACCAAGAGACCCAGTACTTC.

For the CDR3, the DNA is TGTGCCAGCGGTACAGGGACACAAGAGACCCAGTACTTC. It encodes CASGTGTQETQYF. The genes are TRBV9 and TRBJ2-5; maybe TRBD1 (6 bases). The germline V and J ends were trimmed by 7 bases and 2 bases, with 12 bases remaining between them. The germline V gene has CDR1 SGDLS and CDR2 YYNGEE. The CDR3 spans 13 residues.

This clonotype was detected a few times. The chain uses TRBV6-1 and TRBJ2-1; 9 bases line up with TRBD1. J lost 5 bases, V lost 5 bases, and 10 bases had no gene match. The CDR3 sequence is 16 residues long. Germline CDR1 MNHNS, CDR2 SASEGT. CDR3 sequence reads: CASSRKQGAHHNEQFF. The DNA of the CDR3 is TGTGCCAGCAGTCGGAAACAGGGGGCACATCACAATGAGCAGTTCTTC.

This clonotype turned up a few times. This rearrangement joins TRBV11-2 to TRBJ2-7, with 9 nucleotides matching TRBD1. This CDR3 region has 18 residues. The V gene end was trimmed by 5 bases and the J gene end by 2 bases; junction bases not matched to a gene: 16. Germline assignment: CDR1 SGHAT and CDR2 FQNNGV. The CDR3 spells CASSRPPGQGGRAYEQYF. CDR3 bases: TGTGCCAGCAGCCGACCACCGGGACAGGGTGGGCGCGCCTACGAGCAGTACTTC.

This clonotype has just a few counts. The rearrangement uses TRBV9 and TRBJ1-6, with no clear D. Germline CDR1 and CDR2: SGDLS and YYNGEE. The ends were cut back, 0 bases at V and 6 bases at J, with 4 bases in the middle. The CDR3 is 13 amino acids. This CDR3 is CASSVGGNSPLHF. The CDR3 bases are TGTGCCAGCAGCGTAGGCGGTAATTCACCCCTCCACTTT.

This chain joins TRBV27 and TRBJ2-1; no reliable D call. Germline lookup yields CDR1 MNHEY and CDR2 SMNVEV (reference sequence). V dropped 2 bases and J dropped 9 bases, with 11 bases sitting between them. The length of the CDR3 is 13 residues. This chain's CDR3 is CASSLIGGREQFF. Written as DNA, the CDR3 is TGTGCCAGCAGTTTAATTGGTGGGCGTGAGCAGTTCTTC.

This rearrangement joins TRBV12-3 or TRBV12-4 to TRBJ1-6, with TRBD1 matching 7 bases. The CDR3 runs to 14 residues. J lost 9 bases, V lost 8 bases, and 10 bases had no gene match. The DNA for the CDR3 is TGTGCCAGCTGGTCGACAGGGTCAGGTTCACCCCTCCACTTT. Protein sequence: CASWSTGSGSPLHF.

In this sample, this clonotype turned up a few times. The CDR3: CSARELYQETQYF. The CDR3 nucleotides are TGCAGTGCTAGAGAGCTATACCAAGAGACCCAGTACTTC. The chain employs TRBV20-1 and TRBJ2-5; D remains unclear. The ends were cut back, 0 bases at V and 0 bases at J, with 5 bases in the middle. The CDR3 runs to 13 residues. CDR1 is DFQATT, CDR2 SNEGSKA, per germline (reference sequence).

Written as DNA, the CDR3 is TGCGCCAGCAGCCCGCTCCGGGACGGGAGAAAAAACATTCAGTACTTC. Translating it yields CASSPLRDGRKNIQYF. The chain uses TRBV4-1 and TRBJ2-4; a weak D match, TRBD2 (6 bases). Germline-derived CDR1 and CDR2 are MGHRA and YSYEKL. Trimming removed 4 bases at V and 4 bases at J, with 17 bases between. The CDR3 loop spans 16 amino acids.

The chain uses TRBV7-8 and TRBJ2-7, with D possibly being TRBD1 (6 bases). Germline CDR1 is SGHVS and CDR2 is FQNEAQ. CDR3 length: 14 amino acids. V dropped 4 bases and J dropped 3 bases, with 13 bases sitting between them. Here the CDR3 DNA reads TGTGCCAGCAGCTCCCAGAGGGGACACTACGAGCAGTACTTC. Translating gives CASSSQRGHYEQYF.

The chain recombines TRBV7-6 with TRBJ2-7; a possible D gene is TRBD2 (5 bases). CDR1 is SGHVS, CDR2 FNYEAQ, per germline. V lost 1 base and J 7 bases, leaving 11 bases between the germline ends. The CDR3 has 13 amino acids. In DNA, the CDR3 is TGTGCCAGCAGCTTAGAACTAGTCGGGGAGCAGTACTTC. Its translation: CASSLELVGEQYF.

A few counts support this clonotype. The V gene is TRBV4-3, the J gene TRBJ1-4; 9 bases are shared with TRBD1. This CDR3 comprises 17 residues. Germline CDR1 and CDR2: LGHNA and YSLEER. Losses at the gene ends were 5 bases for V and 7 bases for J; bases not matched to a gene: 14. In DNA, the CDR3 is TGCGCCAGCAGCAAAAATATACAGGGGGCGCAAACTGAAAAACTGTTTTTT. This translates into CASSKNIQGAQTEKLFF.

This clonotype was detected only a few times. The V call is TRBV30, the J call TRBJ2-6; D unclear. Germline CDR1 is GTSNPN and CDR2 is SVGIG (reference sequence). The CDR3 sequence is 12 residues long. V was pared by 7 bases and J by 0 bases, with 4 bases between. This CDR3 is CASNSGANVLTF. The CDR3 DNA is TGTGCCTCCAACTCTGGGGCCAACGTCCTGACTTTC.

This clonotype appeared many times. The J gene is TRBJ2-1, the V gene TRBV12-3 or TRBV12-4, with a weak D call TRBD1 (5 bases). The V end was cut by 6 bases, the J end by 5 bases, with 11 bases between. The CDR3 is 13 amino acids. The CDR3 loop reads CASRLLGDNEQFF. The CDR3 DNA follows: TGTGCCAGCAGACTCCTAGGGGACAATGAGCAGTTCTTC.

The rearrangement joins TRBV12-3 or TRBV12-4 to TRBJ2-1; 8 positions agree with TRBD1. The CDR3 loop spans 15 amino acids. V was pared by 4 bases and J by 7 bases, with 9 bases of the junction left unmatched. For the CDR3, the DNA is TGTGCCAGCAGTTGGACAGGGAAATTTGGGAATGAGCAGTTCTTC. Its protein product is CASSWTGKFGNEQFF.

The chain joins TRBV4-2 to TRBJ1-2; D gene unclear. Germline CDR1 LGHNA, CDR2 YNFKEQ. V was shortened by 0 bases and J by 2 bases, with 16 bases between the two germline ends. CDR3 size: 17 residues. The CDR3 protein is CASSQDISALVNYGYTF. The CDR3 DNA sequence: TGTGCCAGCAGCCAAGATATCTCGGCCTTGGTGAACTATGGCTACACCTTC.

The chain employs TRBV27 and TRBJ2-7, with 7 bases identical to TRBD1. J gave up 4 bases and V 3 bases, and 12 bases lay outside the gene matches. The CDR3 length is 16 residues. Germline V gives CDR1 MNHEY, CDR2 SMNVEV (reference sequence). The CDR3 coding sequence is TGTGCCAGCAGTTTCTCCGGACAGGTGGAAGGGTACGAGCAGTACTTC. It codes for CASSFSGQVEGYEQYF.